This T cell receptor (beta chain) was obtained from a study of beta chain features in type 1 diabetes. Every bit of the isolated RNA underwent reverse transcription, so sequencing read expressed TCRB transcripts. Assay used: immunoSEQ multiplex PCR; TCRdb lists only in-frame clones, some missing. In the table there are around 500,000 clones, around 10% of which are singletons. The CDR3 totals 15 residues. Trimming removed 3 bases at V and 3 bases at J, with 11 bases between. This clone was seen more than once but under ten times. Stem cell-like memory, regulatory, central memory and naive CD4+ cells were sorted via CD45RO/CCR7/CD25/CD127/CD95/CD27.

The material sequenced was naive CD4+ T cells from blood. The V call is TRBV23-1, the J call TRBJ2-2; D possibly corresponds to TRBD1 (6 bases). TRBV23-1 qualifies as an ORF whose function is uncertain. This sequence originates from a young woman in good health. CDR3 region: CASSHPGHYTGELFF. The CDR3 DNA reads TGCGCCAGCAGTCATCCGGGACACTACACCGGGGAGCTGTTTTTT.